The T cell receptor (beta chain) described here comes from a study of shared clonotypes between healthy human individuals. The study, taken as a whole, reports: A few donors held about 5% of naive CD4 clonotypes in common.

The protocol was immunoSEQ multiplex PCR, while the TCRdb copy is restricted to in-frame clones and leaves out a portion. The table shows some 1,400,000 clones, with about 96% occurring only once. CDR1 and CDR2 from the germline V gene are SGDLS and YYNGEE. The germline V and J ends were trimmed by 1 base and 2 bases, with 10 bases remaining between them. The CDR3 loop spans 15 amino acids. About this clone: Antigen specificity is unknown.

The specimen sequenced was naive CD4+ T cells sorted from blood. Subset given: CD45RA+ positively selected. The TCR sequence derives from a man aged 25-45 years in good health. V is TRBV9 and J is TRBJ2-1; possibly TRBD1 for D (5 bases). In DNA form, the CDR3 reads TGTGCCAGCAGCGTATATCAGGGTACCTACAATGAGCAGTTCTTC. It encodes CASSVYQGTYNEQFF.